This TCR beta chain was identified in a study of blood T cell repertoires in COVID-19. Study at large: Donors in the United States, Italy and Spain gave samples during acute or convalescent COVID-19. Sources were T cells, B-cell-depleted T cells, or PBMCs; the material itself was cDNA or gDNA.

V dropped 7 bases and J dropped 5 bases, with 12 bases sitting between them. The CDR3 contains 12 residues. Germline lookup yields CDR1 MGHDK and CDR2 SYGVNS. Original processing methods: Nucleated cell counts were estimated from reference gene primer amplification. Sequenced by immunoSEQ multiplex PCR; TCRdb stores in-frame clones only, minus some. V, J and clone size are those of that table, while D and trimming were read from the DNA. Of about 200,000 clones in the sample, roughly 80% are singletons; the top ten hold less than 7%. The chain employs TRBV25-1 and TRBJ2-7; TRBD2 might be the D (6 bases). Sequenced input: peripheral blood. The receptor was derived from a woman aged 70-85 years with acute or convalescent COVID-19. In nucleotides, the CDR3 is TGTGCCAGCATCGGGAGCGCCCACGAGCAGTACTTC. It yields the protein CASIGSAHEQYF.